The clone carrying this TCR beta chain was detected ten times or more. From the RACE reads, TCRdb called clonotypes with MiXCR, one entry per CDR3 protein. The top ten hold roughly 1% of the sample, which has some 90,000 distinct CDR3 sequences, roughly 10% seen once. As for time point: patch test 3, about 24 weeks after DPC sensitization. The treatment here: therapeutic diphenylcyclopropenone sensitization with weekly scalp DPC. The source of the sample is a study of human T cells and chemical hapten exposure. This CDR3 has 14 amino acids. The germline V gene encodes CDR1 MNHEY and CDR2 SVGEGT. V gave up 5 bases and J gave up 5 bases; unmatched junction bases: 7.

The input for sequencing was whole blood, taken in connection with sensitization to the hapten diphenylcyclopropenone (DPC). This chain connects TRBV6-2 or TRBV6-3 to TRBJ2-7; 9 nucleotides line up with TRBD1. This clonotype originated in a woman in her twenties or thirties with alopecia areata. Some clones in this sample may be carry-over from other donors' samples. The CDR3 coding sequence is TGTGCCAGCAGTCCCCGGACAGGGGCGCACGAGCAGTACTTC. Amino acids: CASSPRTGAHEQYF.